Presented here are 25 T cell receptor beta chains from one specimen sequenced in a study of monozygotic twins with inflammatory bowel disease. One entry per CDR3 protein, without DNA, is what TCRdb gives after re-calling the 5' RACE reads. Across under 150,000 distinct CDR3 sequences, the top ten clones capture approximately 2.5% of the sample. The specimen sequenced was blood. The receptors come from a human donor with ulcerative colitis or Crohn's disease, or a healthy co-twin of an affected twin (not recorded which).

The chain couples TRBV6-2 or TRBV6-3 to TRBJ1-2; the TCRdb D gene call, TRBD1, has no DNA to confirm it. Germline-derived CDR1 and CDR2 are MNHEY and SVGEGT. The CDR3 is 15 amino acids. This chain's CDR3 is CASSSDREENYGYTF.

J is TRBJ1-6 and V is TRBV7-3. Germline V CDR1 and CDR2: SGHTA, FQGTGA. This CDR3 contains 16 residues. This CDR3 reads CASSLTPSPYNSPLHF.

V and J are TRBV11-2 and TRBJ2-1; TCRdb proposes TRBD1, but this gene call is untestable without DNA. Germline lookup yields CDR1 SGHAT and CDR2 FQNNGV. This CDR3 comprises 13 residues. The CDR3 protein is CASSPGQDLEQFF.

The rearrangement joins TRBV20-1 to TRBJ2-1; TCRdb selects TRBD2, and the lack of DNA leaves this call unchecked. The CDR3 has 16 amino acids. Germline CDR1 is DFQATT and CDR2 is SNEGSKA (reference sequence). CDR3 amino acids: CSARGGGAISYNEQFF.

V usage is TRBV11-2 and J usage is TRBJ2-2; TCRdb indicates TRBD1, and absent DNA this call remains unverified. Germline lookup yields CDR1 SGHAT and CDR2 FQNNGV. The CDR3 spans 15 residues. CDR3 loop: CASSGGWGRVGELFF.

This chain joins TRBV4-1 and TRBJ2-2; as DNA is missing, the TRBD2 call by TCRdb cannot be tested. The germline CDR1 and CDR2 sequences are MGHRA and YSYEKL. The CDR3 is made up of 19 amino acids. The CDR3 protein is CASSQDPGTSGRNTGELFF.

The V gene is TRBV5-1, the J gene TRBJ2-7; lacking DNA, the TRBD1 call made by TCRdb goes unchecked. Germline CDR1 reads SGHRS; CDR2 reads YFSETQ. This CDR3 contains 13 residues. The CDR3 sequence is CASSLLGPSEQYF.

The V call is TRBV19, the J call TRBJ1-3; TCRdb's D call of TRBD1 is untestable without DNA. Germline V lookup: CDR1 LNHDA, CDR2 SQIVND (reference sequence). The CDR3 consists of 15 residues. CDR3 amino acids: CASTPYRYSGNTIYF.

CDR3 region: CASSLWRNYGYTF. The chain combines TRBV7-3 with TRBJ1-2. Germline V lookup: CDR1 SGHTA, CDR2 FQGTGA. This CDR3 region has 13 residues.

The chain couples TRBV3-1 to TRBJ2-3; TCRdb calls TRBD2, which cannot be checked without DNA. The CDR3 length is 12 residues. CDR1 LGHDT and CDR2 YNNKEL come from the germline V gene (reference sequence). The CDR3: CASSLSRAAQYF.

CDR3 region: CASSLYTRSTDTQYF. V is TRBV14 and J is TRBJ2-3; no DNA is available, so the TRBD2 call from TCRdb remains unchecked. This CDR3 region has 15 residues. In germline, CDR1 is SGHDN, CDR2 FVKESK.

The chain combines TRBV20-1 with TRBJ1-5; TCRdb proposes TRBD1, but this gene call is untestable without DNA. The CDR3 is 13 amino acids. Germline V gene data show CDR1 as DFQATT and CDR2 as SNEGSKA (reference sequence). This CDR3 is CSASGTGVQPQHF.

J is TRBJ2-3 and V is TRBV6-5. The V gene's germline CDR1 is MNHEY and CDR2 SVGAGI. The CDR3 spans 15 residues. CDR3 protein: CASSFKGWRQDTQYF.

The CDR3 loop reads CASSSTFSTDTQYF. The chain carries TRBV5-4 and TRBJ2-3. Germline-derived CDR1 and CDR2 are SGHNT and YYREEE (reference sequence). There are 14 residues in the CDR3.

The CDR3 sequence is CASSSWTGGETQYF. The V call is TRBV9, the J call TRBJ2-5; with no DNA, the TCRdb D assignment of TRBD1 cannot be verified. The CDR3 has 14 residues. CDR1 is SGDLS, CDR2 YYNGEE, per germline.

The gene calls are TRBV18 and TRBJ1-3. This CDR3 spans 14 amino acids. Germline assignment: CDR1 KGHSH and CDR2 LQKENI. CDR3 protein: CASSRQDSGNTIYF.

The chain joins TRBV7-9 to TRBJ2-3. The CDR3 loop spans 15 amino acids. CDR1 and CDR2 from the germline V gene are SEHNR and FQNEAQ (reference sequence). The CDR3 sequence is CASNLLGSSTDTQYF.

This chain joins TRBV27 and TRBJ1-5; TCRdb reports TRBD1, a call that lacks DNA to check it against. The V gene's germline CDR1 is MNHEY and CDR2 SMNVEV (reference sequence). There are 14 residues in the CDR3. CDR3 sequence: CASSRDSLNQPQHF.

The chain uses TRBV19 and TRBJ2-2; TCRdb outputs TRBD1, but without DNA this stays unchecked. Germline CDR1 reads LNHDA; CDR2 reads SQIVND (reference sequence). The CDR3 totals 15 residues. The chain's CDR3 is CASLKDREDAGELFF. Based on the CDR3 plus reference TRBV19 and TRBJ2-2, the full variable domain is DGGITQSPKYLFRKEGQNVTLSCEQNLNHDAMYWYRQDPGQGLRLIYYSQIVNDFQKGDIAEGYSVSREKKESFPLTVTSAQKNPTAFYLCASLKDREDAGELFFGEGSRLTVL.

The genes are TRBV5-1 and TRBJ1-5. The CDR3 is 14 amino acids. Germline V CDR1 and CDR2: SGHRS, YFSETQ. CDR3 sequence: CASSLGVSNQPQHF.

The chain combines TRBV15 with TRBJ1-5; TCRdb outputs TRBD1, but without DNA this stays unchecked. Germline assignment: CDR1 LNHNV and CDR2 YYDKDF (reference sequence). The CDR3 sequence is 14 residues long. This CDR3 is CATSGTGNNQPQHF.

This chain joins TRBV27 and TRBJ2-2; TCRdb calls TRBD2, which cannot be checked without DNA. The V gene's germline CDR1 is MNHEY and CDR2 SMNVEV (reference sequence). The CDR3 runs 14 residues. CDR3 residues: CASKRGSNTGELFF.

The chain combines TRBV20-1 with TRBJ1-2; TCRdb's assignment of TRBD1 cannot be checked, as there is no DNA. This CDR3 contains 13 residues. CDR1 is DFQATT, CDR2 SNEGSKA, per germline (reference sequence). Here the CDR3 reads CSARGRLNYGYTF.

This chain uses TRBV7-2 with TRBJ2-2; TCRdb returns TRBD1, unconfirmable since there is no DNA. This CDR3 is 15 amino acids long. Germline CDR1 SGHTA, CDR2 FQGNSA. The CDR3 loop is CASSPQGAGTGELFF.

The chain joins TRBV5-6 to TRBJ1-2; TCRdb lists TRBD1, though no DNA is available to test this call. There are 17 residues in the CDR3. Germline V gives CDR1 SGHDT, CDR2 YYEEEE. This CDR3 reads CASSPGRRQGLNYGYTF.